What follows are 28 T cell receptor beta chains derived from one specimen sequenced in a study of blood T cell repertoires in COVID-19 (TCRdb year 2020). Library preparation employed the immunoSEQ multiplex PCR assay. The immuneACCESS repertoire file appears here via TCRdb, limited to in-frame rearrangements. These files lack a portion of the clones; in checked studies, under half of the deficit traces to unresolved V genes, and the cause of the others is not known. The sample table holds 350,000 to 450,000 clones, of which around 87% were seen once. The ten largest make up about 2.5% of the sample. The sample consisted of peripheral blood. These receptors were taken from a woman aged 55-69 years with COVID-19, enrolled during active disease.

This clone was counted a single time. CDR3 amino acids: CASSSPGGGPHEQYF. The CDR3 bases are TGTGCCAGCAGCTCCCCTGGGGGGGGGCCCCACGAGCAGTACTTC. This chain joins TRBV6-5 and TRBJ2-7; perhaps TRBD2 as D (7 bases). This CDR3 has 15 amino acids. Germline V gene lookup returns CDR1 MNHEY and CDR2 SVGAGI. V lost 6 bases to trimming and J lost 5 bases, with 20 bases between them.

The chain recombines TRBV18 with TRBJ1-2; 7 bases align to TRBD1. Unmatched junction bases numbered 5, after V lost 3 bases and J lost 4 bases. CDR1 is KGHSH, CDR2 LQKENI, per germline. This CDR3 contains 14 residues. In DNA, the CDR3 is TGTGCCAGCTCACCGGGACAGCCCTTCTATGGCTACACCTTC. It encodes CASSPGQPFYGYTF.

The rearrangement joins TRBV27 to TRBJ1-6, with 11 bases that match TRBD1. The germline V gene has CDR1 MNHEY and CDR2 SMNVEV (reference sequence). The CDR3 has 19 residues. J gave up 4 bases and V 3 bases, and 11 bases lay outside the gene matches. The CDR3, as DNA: TGTGCCAGCAGTTTTTCCGGACAGGGGGCCCTGCCTTATAATTCACCCCTCCACTTT. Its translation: CASSFSGQGALPYNSPLHF.

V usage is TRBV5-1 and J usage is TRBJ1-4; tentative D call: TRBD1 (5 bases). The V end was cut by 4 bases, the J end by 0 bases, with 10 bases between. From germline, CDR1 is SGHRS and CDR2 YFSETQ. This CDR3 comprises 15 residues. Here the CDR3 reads CASSPDRATNEKLFF. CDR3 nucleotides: TGCGCCAGCAGCCCAGACAGAGCAACTAATGAAAAACTGTTTTTT.

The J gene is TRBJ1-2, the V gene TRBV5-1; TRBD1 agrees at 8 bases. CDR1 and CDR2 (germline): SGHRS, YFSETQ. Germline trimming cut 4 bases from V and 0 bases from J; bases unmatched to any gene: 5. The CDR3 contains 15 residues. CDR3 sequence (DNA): TGCGCCAGCAGCCCCGGACAGGGACCTAACTATGGCTACACCTTC. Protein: CASSPGQGPNYGYTF.

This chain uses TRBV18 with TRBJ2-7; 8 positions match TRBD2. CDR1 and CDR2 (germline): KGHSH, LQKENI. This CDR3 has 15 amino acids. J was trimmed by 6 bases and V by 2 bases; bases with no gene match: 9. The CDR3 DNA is TGTGCCAGCTCACCAAGAGCGGGGGCTGGGACCGAGCAGTACTTC. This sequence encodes CASSPRAGAGTEQYF.

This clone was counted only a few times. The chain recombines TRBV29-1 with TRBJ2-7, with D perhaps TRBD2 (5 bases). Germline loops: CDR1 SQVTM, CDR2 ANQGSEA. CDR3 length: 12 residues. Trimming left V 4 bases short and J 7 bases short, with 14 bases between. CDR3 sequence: CSVGPGIGEQYF. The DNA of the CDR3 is TGCAGCGTTGGCCCGGGAATTGGAGAGCAGTACTTC.

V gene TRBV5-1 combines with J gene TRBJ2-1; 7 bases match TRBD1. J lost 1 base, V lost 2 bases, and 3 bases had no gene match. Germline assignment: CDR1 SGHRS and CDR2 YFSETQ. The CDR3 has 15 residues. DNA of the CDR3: TGCGCCAGCAGCTTCTCAGGGGGTTCCTACAATGAGCAGTTCTTC. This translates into CASSFSGGSYNEQFF. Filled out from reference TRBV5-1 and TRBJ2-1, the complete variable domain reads KAGVTQTPRYLIKTRGQQVTLSCSPISGHRSVSWYQQTPGQGLQFLFEYFSETQRNKGNFPGRFSGRQFSNSRSEMNVSTLELGDSALYLCASSFSGGSYNEQFFGPGTRLTVL.

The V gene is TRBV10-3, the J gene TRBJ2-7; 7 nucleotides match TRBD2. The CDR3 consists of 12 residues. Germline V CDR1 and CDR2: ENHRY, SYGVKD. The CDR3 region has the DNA TGTGCGGGAGGGTTGCAGCCCTACGAGCAGTACTTC. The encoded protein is CAGGLQPYEQYF.

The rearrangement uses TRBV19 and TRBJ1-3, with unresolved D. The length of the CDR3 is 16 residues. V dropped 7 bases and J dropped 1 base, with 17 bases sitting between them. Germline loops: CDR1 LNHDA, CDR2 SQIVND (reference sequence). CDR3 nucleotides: TGTGCCAGTACACGCCTGGAGCGGCTATCTGGAAACACCATATATTTT. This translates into CASTRLERLSGNTIYF.

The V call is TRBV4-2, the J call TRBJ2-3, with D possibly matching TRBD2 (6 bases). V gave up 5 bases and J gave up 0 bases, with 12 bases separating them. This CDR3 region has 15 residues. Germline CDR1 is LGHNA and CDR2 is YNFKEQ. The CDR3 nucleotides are TGTGCCAGCAGCGCAGCCGGGACTAGCACAGATACGCAGTATTTT. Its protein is CASSAAGTSTDTQYF.

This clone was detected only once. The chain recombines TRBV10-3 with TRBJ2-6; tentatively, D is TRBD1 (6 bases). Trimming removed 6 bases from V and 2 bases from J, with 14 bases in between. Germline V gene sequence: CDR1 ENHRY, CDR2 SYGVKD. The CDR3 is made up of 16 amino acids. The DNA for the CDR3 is TGTGCCATCAGCCCCTATACAGGGCCTGGGGCCAACGTCCTGACTTTC. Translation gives CAISPYTGPGANVLTF.

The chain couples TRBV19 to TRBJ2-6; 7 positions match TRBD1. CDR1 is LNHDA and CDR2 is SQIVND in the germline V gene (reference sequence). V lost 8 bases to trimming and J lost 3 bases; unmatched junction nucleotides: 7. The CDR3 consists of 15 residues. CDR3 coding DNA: TGTGCCAGTCGCGGCAGGGGGAATGGGGCCAACGTCCTGACTTTC. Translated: CASRGRGNGANVLTF.

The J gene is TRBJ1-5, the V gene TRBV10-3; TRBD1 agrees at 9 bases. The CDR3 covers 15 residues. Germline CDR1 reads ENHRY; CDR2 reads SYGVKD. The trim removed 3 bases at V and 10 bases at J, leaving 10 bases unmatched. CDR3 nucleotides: TGTGCCATCAGTGACACAGACAGGGGGACAAGTCCCCAGCATTTT. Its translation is CAISDTDRGTSPQHF.

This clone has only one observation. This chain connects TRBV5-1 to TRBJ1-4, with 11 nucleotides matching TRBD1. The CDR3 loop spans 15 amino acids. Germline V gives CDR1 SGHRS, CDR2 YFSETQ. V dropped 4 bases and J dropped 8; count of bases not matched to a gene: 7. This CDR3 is CASSPGTGGGEKLFF. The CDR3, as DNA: TGCGCCAGCAGCCCCGGGACAGGGGGGGGAGAAAAACTGTTTTTT.

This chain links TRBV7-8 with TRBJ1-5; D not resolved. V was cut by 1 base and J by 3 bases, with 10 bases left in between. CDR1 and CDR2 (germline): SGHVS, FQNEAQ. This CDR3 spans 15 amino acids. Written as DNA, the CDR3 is TGTGCCAGCAGCTTAGAAGGGAGGGTCAATCAGCCCCAGCATTTT. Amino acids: CASSLEGRVNQPQHF. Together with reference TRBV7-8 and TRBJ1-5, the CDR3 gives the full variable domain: GAGVSQSPRYKVAKRGQDVALRCDPISGHVSLFWYQQALGQGPEFLTYFQNEAQLDKSGLPSDRFFAERPEGSVSTLKIQRTQQEDSAVYLCASSLEGRVNQPQHFGDGTRLSIL.

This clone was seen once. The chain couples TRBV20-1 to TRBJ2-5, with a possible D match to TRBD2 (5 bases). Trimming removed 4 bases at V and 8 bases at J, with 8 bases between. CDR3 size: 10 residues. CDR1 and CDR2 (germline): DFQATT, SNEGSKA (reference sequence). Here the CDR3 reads CSATTSTQYF. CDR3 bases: TGCAGTGCTACAACTAGTACCCAGTACTTC.

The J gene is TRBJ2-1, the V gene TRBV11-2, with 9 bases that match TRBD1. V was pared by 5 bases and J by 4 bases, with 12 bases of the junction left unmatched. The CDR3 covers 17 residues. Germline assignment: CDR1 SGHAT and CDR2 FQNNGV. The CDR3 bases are TGTGCCAGCAGCCACAGAACCACAGGGGGCCGATACAATGAGCAGTTCTTC. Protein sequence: CASSHRTTGGRYNEQFF.

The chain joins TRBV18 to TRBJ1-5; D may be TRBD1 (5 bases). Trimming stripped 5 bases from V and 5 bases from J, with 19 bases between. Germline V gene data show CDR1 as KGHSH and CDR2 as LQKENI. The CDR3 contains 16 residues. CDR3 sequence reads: CASSTLPLGQDQPQHF. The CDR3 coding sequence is TGTGCCAGCTCAACCCTTCCCTTGGGGCAGGATCAGCCCCAGCATTTT.

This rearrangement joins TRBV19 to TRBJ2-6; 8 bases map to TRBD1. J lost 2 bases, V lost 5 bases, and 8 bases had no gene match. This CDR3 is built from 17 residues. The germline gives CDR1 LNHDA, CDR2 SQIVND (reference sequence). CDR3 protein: CASSARTGTAGANVLTF. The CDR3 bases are TGTGCCAGTAGTGCCCGGACAGGGACAGCTGGGGCCAACGTCCTGACTTTC.

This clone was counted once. The CDR3 region is CASSVAEGTEGGSYEQYF. The DNA of the CDR3 is TGTGCCAGCAGCGTAGCTGAGGGGACAGAAGGAGGGAGCTACGAGCAGTACTTC. This sequence joins TRBV9 and TRBJ2-7, with a possible D match to TRBD1 (7 bases). Looked up from germline, CDR1 is SGDLS and CDR2 is YYNGEE. The length of the CDR3 is 18 residues. V shed 0 bases and J shed 3 bases, with 22 bases lying between them.

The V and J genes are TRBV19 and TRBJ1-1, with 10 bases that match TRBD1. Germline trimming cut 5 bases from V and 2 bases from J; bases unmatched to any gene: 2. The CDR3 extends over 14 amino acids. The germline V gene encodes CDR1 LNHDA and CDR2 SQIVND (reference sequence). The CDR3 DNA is TGTGCCAGTAGTGTGACAGGGGGCAACACTGAAGCTTTCTTT. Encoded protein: CASSVTGGNTEAFF.

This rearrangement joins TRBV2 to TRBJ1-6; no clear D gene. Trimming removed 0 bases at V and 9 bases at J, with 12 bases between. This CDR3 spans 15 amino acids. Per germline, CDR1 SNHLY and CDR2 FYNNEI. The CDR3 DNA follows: TGTGCCAGCAGTGAAGCGGGAGGGTTTCGTTCACCCCTCCACTTT. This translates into CASSEAGGFRSPLHF.

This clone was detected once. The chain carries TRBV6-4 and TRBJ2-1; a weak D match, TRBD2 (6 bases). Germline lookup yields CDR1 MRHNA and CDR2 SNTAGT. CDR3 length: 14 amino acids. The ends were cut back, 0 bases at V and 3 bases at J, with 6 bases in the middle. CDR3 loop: CASSDSGGYNEQFF. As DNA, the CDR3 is TGTGCCAGCAGTGACTCGGGGGGCTACAATGAGCAGTTCTTC.

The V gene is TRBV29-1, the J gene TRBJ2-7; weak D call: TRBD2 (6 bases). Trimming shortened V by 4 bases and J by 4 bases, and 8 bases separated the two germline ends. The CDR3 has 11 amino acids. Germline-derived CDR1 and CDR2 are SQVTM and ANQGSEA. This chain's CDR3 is CSVVGGYEQYF. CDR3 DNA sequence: TGCAGCGTTGTGGGGGGTTACGAGCAGTACTTC.

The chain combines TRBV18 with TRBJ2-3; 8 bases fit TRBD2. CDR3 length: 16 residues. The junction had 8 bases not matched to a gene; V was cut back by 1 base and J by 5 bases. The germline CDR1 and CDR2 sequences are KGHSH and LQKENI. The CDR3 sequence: CASSPRGGNVGDTQYF. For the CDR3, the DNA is TGTGCCAGCTCACCACGCGGGGGGAACGTTGGAGATACGCAGTATTTT.

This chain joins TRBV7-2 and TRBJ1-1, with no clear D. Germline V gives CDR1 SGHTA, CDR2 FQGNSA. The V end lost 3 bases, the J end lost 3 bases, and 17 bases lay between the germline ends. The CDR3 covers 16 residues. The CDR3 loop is CASSFNGRGWDTEAFF. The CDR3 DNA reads TGTGCCAGCAGCTTTAATGGGAGAGGTTGGGACACTGAAGCTTTCTTT.

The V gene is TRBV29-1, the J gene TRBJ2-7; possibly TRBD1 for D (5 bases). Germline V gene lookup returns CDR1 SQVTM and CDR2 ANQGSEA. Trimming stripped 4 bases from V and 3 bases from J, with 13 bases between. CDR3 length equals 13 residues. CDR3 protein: CSVASRQSYEQYF. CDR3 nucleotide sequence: TGCAGCGTTGCCTCTCGACAGAGCTACGAGCAGTACTTC.